Presented here are 14 T cell receptor beta chains from one specimen sequenced in a study of breast tumors, draining lymph nodes, adjacent tissues. Breast cancer patients provided tissue from their axillary draining lymph nodes. TCRdb itself ran the multiplex PCR reads through MiXCR, one entry per CDR3 protein. The sample includes 130,000 or so distinct CDR3 sequences, 30% to 35% of them seen just once. Material for sequencing was axillary lymph node tissue. These receptors were taken from a female donor with breast cancer. Some clones in this sample may be carry-over from other donors' samples.

This clonotype was observed at least ten times. The J gene is TRBJ1-6, the V gene TRBV11-2; tentative D call: TRBD1 (5 bases). The germline CDR1 and CDR2 sequences are SGHAT and FQNNGV. The length of the CDR3 is 16 residues. V was shortened by 5 bases and J by 1 base, with 12 bases between the two germline ends. The CDR3 region is CASSPEQASYNSPLHF. The CDR3 DNA reads as TGTGCCAGCAGCCCTGAACAGGCATCCTATAATTCACCCCTCCACTTT.

This clonotype was seen a handful of times. This clone may be a read error of a much larger clone one base away. The chain has TRBV6-1 and TRBJ2-5; the D gene could be TRBD1 or TRBD2 (5 bases each). Trimming took 6 bases from V and 5 from J, leaving 16 bases between them. The CDR3 consists of 14 residues. Per the germline V gene, CDR1 is MNHNS and CDR2 is SASEGT. This chain's CDR3 is CASRPGSGPETQYF. DNA of the CDR3: TGTGCCAGCAGGCCAGGGAGCGGACCGGAGACCCAGTACTTC.

The chain links TRBV19 to TRBJ2-1; 13 nucleotides agree with TRBD2. V lost 6 bases to trimming and J lost 2 bases; unmatched junction nucleotides: 7. The CDR3 extends over 17 amino acids. The germline CDR1 and CDR2 sequences are LNHDA and SQIVND (reference sequence). Written as DNA, the CDR3 is TGTGCCAGTAGGGGACTAGCGGGGCTTGGCCCCTACAATGAGCAGTTCTTC. It yields the protein CASRGLAGLGPYNEQFF.

This clonotype showed up just once. The chain uses TRBV5-5 and TRBJ1-6; D not certain. Trimming shortened V by 0 bases and J by 7 bases, and 14 bases separated the two germline ends. The V gene's germline CDR1 is SGHKS and CDR2 YYEKEE (reference sequence). This CDR3 is built from 16 residues. This chain's CDR3 is CASSLAGSTFNSPLHF. The DNA for the CDR3 is TGTGCCAGCAGCTTGGCCGGGAGTACCTTCAATTCACCCCTCCACTTT. The complete variable domain, with remaining parts taken from reference TRBV5-5 and TRBJ1-6, reads DAGVTQSPTHLIKTRGQQVTLRCSPISGHKSVSWYQQVLGQGPQFIFQYYEKEERGRGNFPDRFSARQFPNYSSELNVNALLLGDSALYLCASSLAGSTFNSPLHFGNGTRLTVT.

The chain is built from TRBV2 and TRBJ1-1; a weak D match, TRBD1 (6 bases). The CDR3 is 15 residues long. Trimming pared 2 bases from V and 4 bases from J, leaving 14 bases between. Germline V CDR1 and CDR2: SNHLY, FYNNEI. The CDR3 sequence is CASSEWVYRATEAFF. CDR3 sequence (DNA): TGTGCCAGCAGTGAATGGGTCTACAGGGCCACTGAAGCTTTCTTT.

Worth noting for this clonotype: A junction boundary mismatches the germline segment, possibly from a read error. The chain links TRBV4-1 to TRBJ1-2; D is uncertain. This CDR3 has 14 residues. Germline V gene lookup returns CDR1 MGHRA and CDR2 YSYEKL. The CDR3 sequence is CASSQGPENYGHTF. The CDR3 nucleotides read TGCGCCAGCAGCCAAGGGCCCGAAAACTATGGCCACACCTTC.

About this clonotype: This clone may be a read error of a much larger clone one base away. The chain carries TRBV6-6 and TRBJ1-2, with a tentative D call TRBD1 (6 bases). V was cut by 0 bases and J by 5 bases, with 19 bases left in between. CDR3 size: 17 residues. Germline V lookup: CDR1 MNHNY, CDR2 SVGAGI (reference sequence). The CDR3 coding sequence is TGTGCCAGCAGTTACTCGGGAGGGGACACGACGGGTTATGGCTACACCTTC. This codes for CASSYSGGDTTGYGYTF.

The chain couples TRBV29-1 to TRBJ2-5; 8 nucleotides agree with TRBD2. Germline V gene data show CDR1 as SQVTM and CDR2 as ANQGSEA. The CDR3 runs 17 residues. V lost 0 bases to trimming and J lost 2 bases; unmatched junction nucleotides: 11. This CDR3 is CSVEDGGGGSLQETQYF. CDR3 in DNA: TGCAGCGTTGAAGACGGTGGCGGGGGGTCGTTACAAGAGACCCAGTACTTC.

This clonotype was recorded once. V and J are TRBV6-6 and TRBJ1-6; the D gene is possibly TRBD1 (5 bases). Germline V lookup: CDR1 MNHNY, CDR2 SVGAGI (reference sequence). The length of the CDR3 is 17 residues. V was clipped by 3 bases and J by 7 bases, with 19 bases between them. The DNA of the CDR3 is TGTGCCAGCAGTTATCCCACTGGGGCGGGGGGGAATTCACCCCTCCACTTT. Encoded protein: CASSYPTGAGGNSPLHF.

This clonotype occurred many times. The chain recombines TRBV4-2 with TRBJ2-7; 7 bases are shared with TRBD1. The V gene's germline CDR1 is LGHNA and CDR2 YNFKEQ. The CDR3 loop spans 14 amino acids. V trimming: 5 bases; J trimming: 2 bases; junction bases outside the gene matches: 6. The CDR3 region has the DNA TGTGCCAGCAGCTGTCGGGACAGCCCCTACGAGCAGTACGTC. Amino acids: CASSCRDSPYEQYV.

This clonotype has a handful of counts. It may be a read error: a sequence one base away is much more abundant. The rearrangement links TRBV5-8 to TRBJ2-7; TRBD2 might be the D (6 bases). The germline CDR1 and CDR2 sequences are SGHTS and YDEGEE. V gave up 4 bases and J gave up 4 bases, with 21 bases separating them. The length of the CDR3 is 16 residues. The CDR3 coding sequence is TGTGCCAGCAGCCTACCGACTACCGGGGGTGTGTACGAGCAGTACTTC. Translation: CASSLPTTGGVYEQYF. The full variable domain, completed using reference TRBV5-8 and TRBJ2-7, is EAGVTQSPTHLIKTRGQQATLRCSPISGHTSVYWYQQALGLGLQFLLWYDEGEERNRGNFPPRFSGRQFPNYSSELNVNALELEDSALYLCASSLPTTGGVYEQYFGPGTRLTVT.

This clonotype was counted many times. The chain uses TRBV28 and TRBJ2-6; D perhaps matches TRBD1 (6 bases). CDR1 and CDR2 (germline): MDHEN, SYDVKM. V was trimmed by 5 bases and J by 2 bases, leaving 13 bases between them. CDR3 length equals 16 residues. CDR3 in DNA: TGTGCCAGCAGTCAACAGGGTGAGACTGGGGCCAACGTCCTGACTTTC. As protein: CASSQQGETGANVLTF.

To note about this clonotype: A read error may explain this, as a much larger clone is one base away. The genes are TRBV7-8 and TRBJ2-1, with D unresolved. The CDR3 sequence is 15 residues long. Germline V gene sequence: CDR1 SGHVS, CDR2 FQNEAQ. The DNA for the CDR3 is TGTGCCAGCAGCTTAAACATGAACTCCTACAATGAGCAGCTCTTC. Protein product: CASSLNMNSYNEQLF.

This clonotype was found many times. CDR3 nucleotides: TGCGCCAGCAGCCAATCCTCTCGCGACCCTTACAATGAGCAGTTCTTC. Translated: CASSQSSRDPYNEQFF. The rearrangement joins TRBV4-1 to TRBJ2-1, with D hard to call. Trimming stripped 2 bases from V and 4 bases from J, with 15 bases between. In germline, CDR1 is MGHRA, CDR2 YSYEKL. The CDR3 spans 16 residues.